Shown below are 17 T cell receptor beta chains from a single sample sequenced in a study of T cells in Graves' hyperthyroidism and ophthalmopathy. Amplified regions were TCR beta CDR3 sequences from RNA transcripts. The HTBI primer set was used in a first-round RT-PCR of the TCR CDR3. TCRdb processed the multiplex PCR reads anew with MiXCR; each CDR3 protein has one entry. Of about 570,000 distinct CDR3 sequences listed, 35% to 55% are singletons. Sequencing was done on a sample of peripheral blood or thyroid tissue (not recorded which). These receptors were obtained from an adult woman with Graves' disease, either hyperthyroidism or ophthalmopathy (not recorded which).

This clonotype has a handful of counts. A read error may produce the germline difference seen at one junction end. This rearrangement joins TRBV7-2 to TRBJ2-7, with unresolved D. This CDR3 spans 16 amino acids. The germline V gene has CDR1 SGHTA and CDR2 FQGNSA. CDR3 sequence reads: CASSQESGPSSYEQYF. CDR3 sequence (DNA): TGCGCCAGCAGCCAAGAATCGGGCCCCAGCTCCTACGAGCAGTACTTC.

The chain joins TRBV2 to TRBJ2-7; no firm D call. CDR1 is SNHLY and CDR2 is FYNNEI in the germline V gene. Trimming shortened V by 7 bases and J by 3 bases, and 10 bases separated the two germline ends. The CDR3 loop spans 12 amino acids. The CDR3 bases are TGTGCCAGCAAGTTGCAGAGCTACGAGCAGTACTTC. Encoded protein: CASKLQSYEQYF.

This clonotype was detected only a few times. The gene calls are TRBV25-1 and TRBJ2-1, with TRBD2 identical over 10 bases. The length of the CDR3 is 17 residues. Germline V gives CDR1 MGHDK, CDR2 SYGVNS. The ends lost 1 base at V and 5 bases at J; junction bases unmatched: 8. The DNA of the CDR3 is TGTGCCAGCAGTGAATGGGGCGGGGGACTAGCGAACAATGAGCAGTTCTTC. Amino acids: CASSEWGGGLANNEQFF.

This clonotype came up a few times. The chain couples TRBV24-1 to TRBJ1-2; possibly TRBD1 for D (6 bases). CDR3 length: 13 amino acids. The V end lost 6 bases, the J end lost 3 bases, and 10 bases lay between the germline ends. CDR1 KGHDR and CDR2 SFDVKD come from the germline V gene. The CDR3 protein is CATSPDSDYGYTF. Here the CDR3 DNA reads TGTGCCACCAGTCCGGACAGCGACTATGGCTACACCTTC.

Points on this clonotype: This clone may be a read error of a much larger clone one base away. CDR3 DNA: TGTGCCAGCAGCTTACAGATTCGGGGCGGCGGGGAGCTGTTTTTT. Its protein is CASSLQIRGGGELFF. The genes are TRBV11-2 and TRBJ2-2, with D tentatively TRBD1 or TRBD2 (5 bases each). The CDR3 spans 15 residues. CDR1 and CDR2 (germline): SGHAT, FQNNGV. V lost 2 bases to trimming and J lost 7 bases, with 14 bases between them.

A word on this clonotype: A much larger clone lies one base from this, so it may be a read error. The genes are TRBV7-7 and TRBJ2-7; 8 nucleotides agree with TRBD1. This CDR3 region has 14 residues. Germline lookup yields CDR1 SSHAT and CDR2 FNYEAQ (reference sequence). The CDR3 sequence: CANSQGGTGYEQYF. The CDR3 DNA follows: TGCGCCAACAGCCAAGGCGGGACAGGCTACGAGCAGTACTTC.

This chain joins TRBV25-1 and TRBJ1-2, with no clear D. CDR1 MGHDK and CDR2 SYGVNS come from the germline V gene. CDR3 length: 15 amino acids. V dropped 1 base and J dropped 5 bases, with 14 bases sitting between them. The CDR3 region is CASSESWQTRYGYTF. CDR3 DNA: TGTGCCAGCAGTGAATCTTGGCAGACTCGTTATGGCTACACCTTC.

This chain links TRBV10-3 with TRBJ2-7; D is perhaps TRBD2 (6 bases). Trimming removed 6 bases from V and 5 bases from J, with 23 bases in between. Germline V gene sequence: CDR1 ENHRY, CDR2 SYGVKD. The CDR3 sequence is 16 residues long. Here the CDR3 DNA reads TGTGCCATCAGGGGGGGACTGTCGACAGACGACCACGAGCAGTACTTC. It translates to CAIRGGLSTDDHEQYF.

This chain uses TRBV7-9 with TRBJ1-5, with a possible D match to TRBD1 (5 bases). The CDR3 is made up of 16 amino acids. Germline V gene lookup returns CDR1 SEHNR and CDR2 FQNEAQ (reference sequence). Trimming shortened V by 0 bases and J by 2 bases, and 11 bases separated the two germline ends. The CDR3 nucleotides are TGTGCCAGCAGCTTAGCAGGGGAGTTGGGCAATCAGCCCCAGCATTTT. As protein: CASSLAGELGNQPQHF.

The chain combines TRBV7-2 with TRBJ1-1, with D unresolved. Germline V CDR1 and CDR2: SGHTA, FQGNSA. CDR3 length equals 13 residues. The germline V and J ends were trimmed by 5 bases and 1 base, with 8 bases remaining between them. CDR3 nucleotides: TGTGCCAGCAGCAAAGGACGGAACACTGAAGCTTTCTTT. Translated, it gives CASSKGRNTEAFF.

The chain is built from TRBV5-1 and TRBJ2-5, with a weak D call TRBD2 (7 bases). Germline V gives CDR1 SGHRS, CDR2 YFSETQ. V was pared by 3 bases and J by 4 bases, with 16 bases between. This CDR3 has 15 amino acids. The DNA for the CDR3 is TGCGCCAGCAGCTGGGGGGGGCCTCGAGGAGAGACCCAGTACTTC. Protein: CASSWGGPRGETQYF.

The sample holds many counts of this clonotype. The chain has TRBV13 and TRBJ2-7; no definite D call. The CDR3 spans 15 residues. Germline CDR1 and CDR2: PRHDT and FYEKMQ (reference sequence). Trimming took 5 bases from V and 2 from J, leaving 16 bases between them. This CDR3 is CASSPPGQLTYEQYF. In DNA form, the CDR3 reads TGTGCCAGCAGCCCCCCTGGCCAACTAACCTACGAGCAGTACTTC.

The chain employs TRBV11-1 and TRBJ2-7, with 10 positions matching TRBD1. The J segment lost 1 base and the V segment lost 8 bases, leaving 8 bases of the junction unmatched. Germline CDR1 and CDR2: SGHAT and FQDESV (reference sequence). The CDR3 runs 15 residues. For the CDR3, the DNA is TGTGCCAGCCCCGAGGGACAGGGGATATCCTACGAGCAGTACTTC. Its protein product is CASPEGQGISYEQYF.

With respect to this clonotype: Germline is not matched at one junction end, which may reflect a read error. The CDR3 bases are TGTGCCAGCAGTTTAGGGCAGAGCTTTTCCGAGCAGTGCTTC. Translation: CASSLGQSFSEQCF. The genes are TRBV28 and TRBJ2-7; D call uncertain. Germline assignment: CDR1 MDHEN and CDR2 SYDVKM. The CDR3 runs 14 residues.

The J gene is TRBJ1-5, the V gene TRBV20-1; TRBD1 matches at 7 bases. The CDR3 runs 15 residues. Losses at the gene ends were 0 bases for V and 2 bases for J; bases not matched to a gene: 4. Germline V lookup: CDR1 DFQATT, CDR2 SNEGSKA (reference sequence). The DNA for the CDR3 is TGCAGTGCTAGAGATAGGACAGGTGGCAATCAGCCCCAGCATTTT. Protein product: CSARDRTGGNQPQHF.

This clonotype has ten or more counts. DNA for the CDR3: TGTGCCAGTACCACGGGGGACAGGCTGGGGGAGCTGTTTTTT. Amino acids: CASTTGDRLGELFF. The chain has TRBV19 and TRBJ2-2; TRBD1 matches 8 bases. Germline lookup yields CDR1 LNHDA and CDR2 SQIVND (reference sequence). The CDR3 has 14 residues. Trimming cost V 7 bases and J 8 bases; bases outside gene matches: 9.

The chain is built from TRBV9 and TRBJ2-7; 8 nucleotides match TRBD1. V lost 5 bases to trimming and J lost 6 bases; unmatched junction nucleotides: 10. The CDR3 extends over 14 amino acids. Germline V gene lookup returns CDR1 SGDLS and CDR2 YYNGEE. The CDR3 sequence: CASSLETGAGEQYF. The DNA for the CDR3 is TGTGCCAGCAGTTTAGAGACAGGGGCGGGCGAGCAGTACTTC.